This TCR beta chain was sequenced in a study of identical twins. Unique molecular identifiers were present on cDNA, and template switching added a universal primer site. TCRdb itself ran the 5' RACE reads through MiXCR, one entry per CDR3 protein. Of roughly 1.6 million distinct CDR3 sequences in the sample, more than 30% were seen once. CDR1 is SGHRS and CDR2 is YFSETQ in the germline V gene. Trimming pared 2 bases from V and 1 base from J, leaving 14 bases between. The CDR3 sequence is 16 residues long. The V call is TRBV5-1, the J call TRBJ2-3, with D possibly TRBD1 on 6 matching bases. This TCR came from a newborn girl in good health. Source material: cord blood. In DNA, the CDR3 is TGCGCCAGCAGCTTATCAATGGACAGTCGCACAGATACGCAGTATTTT. Translated: CASSLSMDSRTDTQYF. Based on the CDR3 plus reference TRBV5-1 and TRBJ2-3, the full variable domain is KAGVTQTPRYLIKTRGQQVTLSCSPISGHRSVSWYQQTPGQGLQFLFEYFSETQRNKGNFPGRFSGRQFSNSRSEMNVSTLELGDSALYLCASSLSMDSRTDTQYFGPGTRLTVL.